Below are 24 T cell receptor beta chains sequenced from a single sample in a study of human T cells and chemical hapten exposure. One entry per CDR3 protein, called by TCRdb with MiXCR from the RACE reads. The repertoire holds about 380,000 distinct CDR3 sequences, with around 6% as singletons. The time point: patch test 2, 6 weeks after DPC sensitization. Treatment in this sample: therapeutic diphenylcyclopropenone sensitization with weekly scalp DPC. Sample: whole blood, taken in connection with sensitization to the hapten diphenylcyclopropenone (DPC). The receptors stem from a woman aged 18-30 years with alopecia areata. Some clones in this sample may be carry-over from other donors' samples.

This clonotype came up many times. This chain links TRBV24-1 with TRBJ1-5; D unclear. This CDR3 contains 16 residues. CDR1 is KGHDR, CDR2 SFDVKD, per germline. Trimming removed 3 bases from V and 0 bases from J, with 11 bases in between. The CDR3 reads CATSDHSPNSNQPQHF. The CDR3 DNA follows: TGTGCCACCAGTGATCACAGCCCTAATAGCAATCAGCCCCAGCATTTT.

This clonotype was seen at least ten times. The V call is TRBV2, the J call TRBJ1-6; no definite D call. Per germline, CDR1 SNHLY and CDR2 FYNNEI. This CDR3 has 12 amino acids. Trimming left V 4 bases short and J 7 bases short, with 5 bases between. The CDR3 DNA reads TGTGCCAGCAGTGGATTGAATTCACCCCTCCACTTT. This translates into CASSGLNSPLHF.

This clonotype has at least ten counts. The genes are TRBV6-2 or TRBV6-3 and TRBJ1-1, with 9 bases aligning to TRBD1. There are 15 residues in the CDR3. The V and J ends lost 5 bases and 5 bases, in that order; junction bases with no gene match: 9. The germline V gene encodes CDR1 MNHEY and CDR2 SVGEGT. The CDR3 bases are TGTGCCAGCAGTGCTACAGGGGGCTGGTGGACTGAAGCTTTCTTT. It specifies CASSATGGWWTEAFF.

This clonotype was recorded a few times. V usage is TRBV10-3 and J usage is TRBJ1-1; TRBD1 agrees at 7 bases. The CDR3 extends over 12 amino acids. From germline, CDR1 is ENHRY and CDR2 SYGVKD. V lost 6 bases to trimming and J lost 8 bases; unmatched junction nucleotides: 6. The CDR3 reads CAIRQSGGEAFF. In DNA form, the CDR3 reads TGTGCCATCAGGCAATCAGGGGGGGAAGCTTTCTTT.

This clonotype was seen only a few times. In DNA, the CDR3 is TGTGCCAGCAGTTACGGTACAGCTGCCTATGGCTACACCTTC. Translation: CASSYGTAAYGYTF. The chain combines TRBV6-2 or TRBV6-3 with TRBJ1-2; D ambiguous. The length of the CDR3 is 14 residues. The germline V gene encodes CDR1 MNHEY and CDR2 SVGEGT. V was trimmed by 2 bases and J by 4 bases, leaving 11 bases between them.

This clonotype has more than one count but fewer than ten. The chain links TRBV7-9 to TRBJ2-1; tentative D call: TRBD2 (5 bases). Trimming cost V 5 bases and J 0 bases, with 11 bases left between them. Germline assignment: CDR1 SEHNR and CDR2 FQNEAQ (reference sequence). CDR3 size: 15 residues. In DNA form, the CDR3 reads TGTGCCAGCAGCCGGACTGTTAGCTCCTACAATGAGCAGTTCTTC. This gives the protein CASSRTVSSYNEQFF.

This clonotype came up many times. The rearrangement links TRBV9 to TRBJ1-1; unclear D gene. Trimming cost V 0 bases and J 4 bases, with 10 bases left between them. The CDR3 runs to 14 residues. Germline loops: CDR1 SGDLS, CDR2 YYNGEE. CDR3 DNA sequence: TGTGCCAGCAGCGTAGGCTTGGGGTCCACTGAAGCTTTCTTT. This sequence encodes CASSVGLGSTEAFF.

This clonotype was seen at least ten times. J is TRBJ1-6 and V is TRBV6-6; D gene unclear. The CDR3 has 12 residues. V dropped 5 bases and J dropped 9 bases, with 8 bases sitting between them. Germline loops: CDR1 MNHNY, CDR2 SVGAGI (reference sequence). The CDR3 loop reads CASSQQFSPLHF. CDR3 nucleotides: TGTGCCAGCAGTCAACAGTTTTCACCCCTCCACTTT.

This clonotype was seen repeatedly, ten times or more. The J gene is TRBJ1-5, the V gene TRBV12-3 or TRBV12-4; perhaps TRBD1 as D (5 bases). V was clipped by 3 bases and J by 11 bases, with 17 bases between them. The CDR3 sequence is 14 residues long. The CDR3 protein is CASSFGQGQWSQHF. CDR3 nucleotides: TGTGCCAGCAGTTTCGGGCAGGGTCAATGGTCCCAGCATTTT.

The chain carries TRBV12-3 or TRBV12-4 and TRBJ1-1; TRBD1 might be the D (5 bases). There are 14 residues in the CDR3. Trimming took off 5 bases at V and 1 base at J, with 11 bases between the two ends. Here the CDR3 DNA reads TGTGCCAGCAGTCCGCCTCAGGGGAACACTGAAGCTTTCTTT. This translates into CASSPPQGNTEAFF.

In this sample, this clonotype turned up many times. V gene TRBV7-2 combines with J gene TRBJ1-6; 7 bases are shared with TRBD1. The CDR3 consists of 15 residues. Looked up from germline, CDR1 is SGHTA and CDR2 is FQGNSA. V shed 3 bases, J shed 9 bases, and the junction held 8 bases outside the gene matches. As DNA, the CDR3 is TGTGCCAGCAGCTTTGGTGACAGGGTGGCTTCACCCCTCCACTTT. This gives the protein CASSFGDRVASPLHF.

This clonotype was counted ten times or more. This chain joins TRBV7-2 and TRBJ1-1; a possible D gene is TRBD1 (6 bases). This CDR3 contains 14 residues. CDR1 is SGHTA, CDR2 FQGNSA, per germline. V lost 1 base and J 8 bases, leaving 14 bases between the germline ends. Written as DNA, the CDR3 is TGTGCCAGCAGCTTAGAGGGGGGTAGGGCCGAAGCTTTCTTT. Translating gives CASSLEGGRAEAFF.

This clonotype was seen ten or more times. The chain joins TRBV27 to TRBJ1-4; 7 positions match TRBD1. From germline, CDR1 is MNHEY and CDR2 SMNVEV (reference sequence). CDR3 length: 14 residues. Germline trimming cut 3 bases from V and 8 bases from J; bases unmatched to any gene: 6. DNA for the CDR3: TGTGCCAGCAGTTTTCAGGGACAGTCAGAAAAACTGTTTTTT. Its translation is CASSFQGQSEKLFF.

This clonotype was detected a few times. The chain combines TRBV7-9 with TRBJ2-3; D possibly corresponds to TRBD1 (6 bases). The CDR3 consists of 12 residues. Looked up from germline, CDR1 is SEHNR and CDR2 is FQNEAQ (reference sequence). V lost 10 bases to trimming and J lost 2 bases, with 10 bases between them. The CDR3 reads CAIGDNTDTQYF. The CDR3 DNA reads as TGTGCCATAGGGGACAACACAGATACGCAGTATTTT.

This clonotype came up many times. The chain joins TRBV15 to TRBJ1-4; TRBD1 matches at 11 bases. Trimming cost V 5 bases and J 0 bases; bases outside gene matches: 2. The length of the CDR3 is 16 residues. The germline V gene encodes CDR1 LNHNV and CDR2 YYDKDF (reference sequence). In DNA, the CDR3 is TGTGCCACCAGCGGACAGGGGGCTGCAACTAATGAAAAACTGTTTTTT. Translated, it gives CATSGQGAATNEKLFF. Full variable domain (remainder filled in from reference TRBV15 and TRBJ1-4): DAMVIQNPRYQVTQFGKPVTLSCSQTLNHNVMYWYQQKSSQAPKLLFHYYDKDFNNEADTPDNFQSRRPNTSFCFLDIRSPGLGDTAMYLCATSGQGAATNEKLFFGSGTQLSVL.

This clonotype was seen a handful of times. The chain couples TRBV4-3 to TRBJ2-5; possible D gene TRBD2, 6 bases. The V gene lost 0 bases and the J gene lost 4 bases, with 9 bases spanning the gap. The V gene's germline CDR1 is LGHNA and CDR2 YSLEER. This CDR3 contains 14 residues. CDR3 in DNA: TGCGCCAGCAGCCAAGAGGTCGGGGGAGAGACCCAGTACTTC. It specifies CASSQEVGGETQYF.

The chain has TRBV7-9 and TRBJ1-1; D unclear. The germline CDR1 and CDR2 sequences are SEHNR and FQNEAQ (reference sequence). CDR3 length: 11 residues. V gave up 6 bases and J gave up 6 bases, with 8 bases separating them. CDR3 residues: CASSGGPEAFF. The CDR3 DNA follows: TGTGCCAGCAGTGGTGGACCTGAAGCTTTCTTT.

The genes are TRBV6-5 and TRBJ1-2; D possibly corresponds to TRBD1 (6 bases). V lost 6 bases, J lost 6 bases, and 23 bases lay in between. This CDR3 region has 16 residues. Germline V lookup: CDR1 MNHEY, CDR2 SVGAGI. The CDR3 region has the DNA TGTGCCAGCAGCCCCCCACACAGGGTTACGGAGGATGGCTACACCTTC. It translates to CASSPPHRVTEDGYTF.

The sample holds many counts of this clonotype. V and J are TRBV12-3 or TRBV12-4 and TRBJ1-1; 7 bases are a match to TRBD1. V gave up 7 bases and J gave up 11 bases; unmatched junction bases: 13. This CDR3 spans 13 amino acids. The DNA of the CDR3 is TGTGCCAGCAATCCCGACGAGGGGGCGCGGGCTTTCTTT. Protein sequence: CASNPDEGARAFF.

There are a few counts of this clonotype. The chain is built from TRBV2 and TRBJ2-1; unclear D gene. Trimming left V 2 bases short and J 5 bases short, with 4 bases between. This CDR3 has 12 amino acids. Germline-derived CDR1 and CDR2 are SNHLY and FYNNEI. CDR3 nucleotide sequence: TGTGCCAGCAGTGAACTCCACAATGAGCAGTTCTTC. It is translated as CASSELHNEQFF.

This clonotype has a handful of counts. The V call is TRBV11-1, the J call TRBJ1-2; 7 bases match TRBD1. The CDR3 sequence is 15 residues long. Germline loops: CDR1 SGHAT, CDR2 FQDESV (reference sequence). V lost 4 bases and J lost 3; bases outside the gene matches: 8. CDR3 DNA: TGTGCCAGCAGCTACAACCAGGGGGTGGACTATGGCTACACCTTC. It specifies CASSYNQGVDYGYTF.

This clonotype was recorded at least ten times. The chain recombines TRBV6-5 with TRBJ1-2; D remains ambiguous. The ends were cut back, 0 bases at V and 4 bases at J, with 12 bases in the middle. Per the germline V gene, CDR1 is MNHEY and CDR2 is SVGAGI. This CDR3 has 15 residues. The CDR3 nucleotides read TGTGCCAGCAGTTACTCGTGGCGGAACTCCTATGGCTACACCTTC. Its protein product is CASSYSWRNSYGYTF.

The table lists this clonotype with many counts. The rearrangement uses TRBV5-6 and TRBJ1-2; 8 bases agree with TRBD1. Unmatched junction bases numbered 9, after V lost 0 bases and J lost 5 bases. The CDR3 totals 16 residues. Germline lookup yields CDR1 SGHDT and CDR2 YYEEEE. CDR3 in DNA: TGTGCCAGCAGCTTGGTTGCAGGGGGCTTAAAGTATGGCTACACCTTC. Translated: CASSLVAGGLKYGYTF.

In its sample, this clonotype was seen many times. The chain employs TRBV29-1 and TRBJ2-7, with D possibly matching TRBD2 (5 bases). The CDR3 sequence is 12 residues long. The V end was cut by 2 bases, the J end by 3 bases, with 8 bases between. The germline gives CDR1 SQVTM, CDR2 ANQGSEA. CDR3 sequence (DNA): TGCAGCGTTGAAACGGGATACTACGAGCAGTACTTC. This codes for CSVETGYYEQYF.